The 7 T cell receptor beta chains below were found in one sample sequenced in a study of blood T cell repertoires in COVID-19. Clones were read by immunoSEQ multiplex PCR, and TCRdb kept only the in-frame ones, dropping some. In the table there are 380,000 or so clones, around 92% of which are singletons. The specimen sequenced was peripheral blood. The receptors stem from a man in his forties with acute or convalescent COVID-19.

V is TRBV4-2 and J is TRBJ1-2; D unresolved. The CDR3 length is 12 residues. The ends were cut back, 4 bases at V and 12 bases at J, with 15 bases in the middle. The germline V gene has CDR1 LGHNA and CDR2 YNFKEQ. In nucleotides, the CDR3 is TGTGCCAGCAGCCCGTCGGGAAGGGTCCACACCTTC. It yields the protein CASSPSGRVHTF.

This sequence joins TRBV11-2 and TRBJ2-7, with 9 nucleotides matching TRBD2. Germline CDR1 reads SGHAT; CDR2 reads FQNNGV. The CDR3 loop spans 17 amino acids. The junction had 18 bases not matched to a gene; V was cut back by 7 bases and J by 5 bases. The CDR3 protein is CASILSPGTSFPHEQYF. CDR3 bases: TGTGCCAGCATTCTATCACCCGGGACTAGCTTCCCCCACGAGCAGTACTTC.

Written as DNA, the CDR3 is TGTGCCAGCAGTTTATCGGCTGGGGGGGGCTACACCTTC. It is translated as CASSLSAGGGYTF. The rearrangement uses TRBV27 and TRBJ1-2; D might be TRBD1 (5 bases). The CDR3 is 13 residues long. Trimming removed 0 bases from V and 8 bases from J, with 10 bases in between. In germline, CDR1 is MNHEY, CDR2 SMNVEV (reference sequence).

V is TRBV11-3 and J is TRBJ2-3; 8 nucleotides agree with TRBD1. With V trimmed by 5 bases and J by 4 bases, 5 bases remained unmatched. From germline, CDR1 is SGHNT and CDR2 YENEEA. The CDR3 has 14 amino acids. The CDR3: CASSAGQGSDTQYF. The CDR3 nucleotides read TGTGCCAGCAGCGCAGGACAGGGATCAGATACGCAGTATTTT.

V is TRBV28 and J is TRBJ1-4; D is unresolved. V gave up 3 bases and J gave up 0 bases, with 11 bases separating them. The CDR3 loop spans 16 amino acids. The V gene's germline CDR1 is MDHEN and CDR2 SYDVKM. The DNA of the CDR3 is TGTGCCAGCAGTTTCTTTCGGGGAGCAACTAATGAAAAACTGTTTTTT. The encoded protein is CASSFFRGATNEKLFF.

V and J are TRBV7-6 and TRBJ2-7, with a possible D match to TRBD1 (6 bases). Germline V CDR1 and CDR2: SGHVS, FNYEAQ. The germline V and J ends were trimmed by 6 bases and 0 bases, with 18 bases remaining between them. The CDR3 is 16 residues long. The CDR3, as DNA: TGTGCCAGCAGTAAACTTAAACAGGGCTTCTCCTACGAGCAGTACTTC. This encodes CASSKLKQGFSYEQYF.

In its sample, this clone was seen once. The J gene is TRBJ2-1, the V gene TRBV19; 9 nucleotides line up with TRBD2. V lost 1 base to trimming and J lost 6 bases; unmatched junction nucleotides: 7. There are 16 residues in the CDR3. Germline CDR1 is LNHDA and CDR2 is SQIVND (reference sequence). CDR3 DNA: TGTGCCAGTAGTATAGCAGGCGGGAGGGCCCTCAATGAGCAGTTCTTC. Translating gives CASSIAGGRALNEQFF.